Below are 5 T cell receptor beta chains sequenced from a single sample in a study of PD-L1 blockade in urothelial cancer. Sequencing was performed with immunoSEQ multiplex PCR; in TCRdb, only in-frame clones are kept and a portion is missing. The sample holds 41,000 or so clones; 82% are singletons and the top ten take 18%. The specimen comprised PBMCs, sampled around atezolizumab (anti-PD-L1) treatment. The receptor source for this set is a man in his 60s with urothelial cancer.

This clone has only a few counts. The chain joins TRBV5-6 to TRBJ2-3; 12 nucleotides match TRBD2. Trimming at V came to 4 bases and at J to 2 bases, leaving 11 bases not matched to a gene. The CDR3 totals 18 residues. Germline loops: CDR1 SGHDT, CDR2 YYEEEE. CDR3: CASSKTSGGPELTDTQYF. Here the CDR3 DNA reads TGTGCCAGCAGCAAAACTAGCGGGGGGCCCGAACTCACAGATACGCAGTATTTT.

CDR3 sequence reads: CASSGLVRDTQYF. The CDR3 nucleotides are TGTGCCAGCAGTGGACTGGTAAGAGATACGCAGTATTTT. The J gene is TRBJ2-3, the V gene TRBV6-1; D gene unclear. V lost 4 bases to trimming and J lost 5 bases, with 10 bases between them. Germline V gene data show CDR1 as MNHNS and CDR2 as SASEGT. This CDR3 spans 13 amino acids.

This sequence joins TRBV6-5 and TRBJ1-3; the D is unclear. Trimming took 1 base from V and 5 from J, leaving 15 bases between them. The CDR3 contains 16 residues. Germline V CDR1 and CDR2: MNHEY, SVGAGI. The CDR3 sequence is CASSYYSGSRRNTIYF. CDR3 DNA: TGTGCCAGCAGTTACTACAGCGGGAGTCGTAGAAACACCATATATTTT.

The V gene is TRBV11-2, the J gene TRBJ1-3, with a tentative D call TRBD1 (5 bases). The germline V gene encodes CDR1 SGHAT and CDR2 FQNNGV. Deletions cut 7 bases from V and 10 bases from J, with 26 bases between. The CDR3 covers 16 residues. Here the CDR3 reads CASKLRGPGRVKTIYF. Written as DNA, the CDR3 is TGTGCCAGCAAGCTTAGGGGCCCAGGGCGAGTAAAAACCATATATTTT.

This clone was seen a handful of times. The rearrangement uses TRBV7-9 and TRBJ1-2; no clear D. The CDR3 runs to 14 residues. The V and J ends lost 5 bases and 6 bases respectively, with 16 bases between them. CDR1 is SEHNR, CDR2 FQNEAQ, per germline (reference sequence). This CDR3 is CASSQDGGVNGYTF. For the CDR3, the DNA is TGTGCCAGCAGCCAGGACGGAGGAGTAAATGGCTACACCTTC.